The 16 T cell receptor beta chains below come from one sample, sequenced in a study of cytomegalovirus exposure and HLA in healthy donors (dated by TCRdb to about 2017). Library method: the immunoSEQ multiplex PCR assay. For the multiplex PCR, a mixture combining 60 forward primers for TCR Vbeta segments and 13 reverse primers for TCR Jbeta segments was used. TCRdb took this table from immuneACCESS and kept in-frame rearrangements with V and J called. Such tables lack part of the clones; where checked against another copy, unresolved V genes explain under half of the gap, and the rest is unexplained. This sample lists about 120,000 clones; more than 70% were detected once. The top ten clonotypes cover around 2.9% of the sample. What was sequenced was PBMCs. All receptors come from a woman between 55 and 75 years old in good health and CMV-seropositive.

This clone showed up just once. The chain employs TRBV28 and TRBJ1-5; D is ambiguous. In germline, CDR1 is MDHEN, CDR2 SYDVKM. The CDR3 consists of 12 residues. The V end lost 8 bases, the J end lost 4 bases, and 9 bases lay between the germline ends. The CDR3 protein is CASEGKNQPQHF. The CDR3 DNA is TGTGCCAGCGAGGGCAAGAATCAGCCCCAGCATTTT.

V and J are TRBV27 and TRBJ2-3; tentative D call: TRBD1 (6 bases). Per the germline V gene, CDR1 is MNHEY and CDR2 is SMNVEV (reference sequence). V gave up 5 bases and J gave up 6 bases, with 12 bases separating them. CDR3 length: 13 residues. CDR3 residues: CASSARGSDTQYF. The DNA of the CDR3 is TGTGCCAGCAGTGCCAGGGGTTCCGATACGCAGTATTTT.

The chain couples TRBV28 to TRBJ1-1; 7 bases match TRBD1. The CDR3 has 13 residues. Trimming at V came to 9 bases and at J to 4 bases, leaving 8 bases not matched to a gene. Germline CDR1 reads MDHEN; CDR2 reads SYDVKM. Written as DNA, the CDR3 is TGTGCCAGTTTCGACAGGGTGGCCACTGAAGCTTTCTTT. It encodes CASFDRVATEAFF.

CDR3 sequence: CASSLSSSGASQPQHF. In nucleotides, the CDR3 is TGTGCCAGCAGTTTATCTAGCAGTGGTGCTAGTCAGCCCCAGCATTTT. V is TRBV27 and J is TRBJ1-5; D unclear. The germline V gene has CDR1 MNHEY and CDR2 SMNVEV (reference sequence). This CDR3 has 16 amino acids. V was pared by 0 bases and J by 6 bases, with 15 bases between.

The chain carries TRBV4-2 and TRBJ2-5; D is possibly TRBD2 (5 bases). Trimming took 2 bases from V and 5 from J, leaving 12 bases between them. The CDR3 has 14 residues. The germline V gene has CDR1 LGHNA and CDR2 YNFKEQ. This CDR3 is CASSQRRGEETQYF. The CDR3 DNA reads TGTGCCAGCAGCCAACGGCGTGGGGAGGAGACCCAGTACTTC.

The rearrangement uses TRBV7-9 and TRBJ1-5, with 7 bases matching TRBD1. V lost 4 bases and J lost 4; bases outside the gene matches: 4. Germline assignment: CDR1 SEHNR and CDR2 FQNEAQ (reference sequence). The CDR3 is made up of 14 amino acids. In DNA form, the CDR3 reads TGTGCCAGCAGCTCGTCGACAGGGAATCAGCCCCAGCATTTT. Its protein is CASSSSTGNQPQHF.

The chain has TRBV4-1 and TRBJ2-5, with D tentatively TRBD2 (6 bases). Per the germline V gene, CDR1 is MGHRA and CDR2 is YSYEKL. The CDR3 spans 15 residues. V gave up 2 bases and J gave up 5 bases, with 15 bases separating them. The CDR3 sequence is CASSQLRGIAETQYF. CDR3 coding DNA: TGCGCCAGCAGCCAATTACGGGGGATCGCGGAGACCCAGTACTTC.

The CDR3 sequence: CASSRTEVPGQSSGANVLTF. The CDR3 region has the DNA TGTGCCAGCAGCCGTACTGAAGTACCAGGACAGAGCTCTGGGGCCAACGTCCTGACTTTC. This chain links TRBV13 with TRBJ2-6; tentative D call: TRBD1 (6 bases). The CDR3 is 20 residues long. V was clipped by 5 bases and J by 0 bases, with 23 bases between them. The germline V gene encodes CDR1 PRHDT and CDR2 FYEKMQ (reference sequence).

The rearrangement uses TRBV9 and TRBJ2-3; 13 nucleotides align to TRBD2. CDR1 and CDR2 (germline): SGDLS, YYNGEE. V shed 0 bases and J 5 bases; nucleotides not matched to a gene: 9. This CDR3 spans 18 amino acids. The CDR3 spells CASSVVGTSGRDGDTQYF. As DNA, the CDR3 is TGTGCCAGCAGCGTAGTGGGCACTAGCGGGAGGGATGGAGATACGCAGTATTTT.

This clone has a handful of counts. The chain is built from TRBV6-1 and TRBJ2-7; D is ambiguous. The germline gives CDR1 MNHNS, CDR2 SASEGT. The CDR3 consists of 13 residues. V was shortened by 9 bases and J by 3 bases, with 15 bases between the two germline ends. The CDR3 bases are TGTGCCAGTCACCCTGACTTCTACTACGAGCAGTACTTC. Protein: CASHPDFYYEQYF.

The chain joins TRBV18 to TRBJ2-1, with 7 positions matching TRBD1. The length of the CDR3 is 14 residues. Germline V gene lookup returns CDR1 KGHSH and CDR2 LQKENI. The junction had 1 base not matched to a gene; V was cut back by 3 bases and J by 2 bases. CDR3 region: CASSPGQAYNEQFF. CDR3 nucleotide sequence: TGTGCCAGCTCACCCGGACAGGCCTACAATGAGCAGTTCTTC.

The chain has TRBV6-1 and TRBJ1-2, with D maybe TRBD1 (5 bases). The germline CDR1 and CDR2 sequences are MNHNS and SASEGT. CDR3 length equals 13 residues. V was clipped by 6 bases and J by 2 bases, with 10 bases between them. The CDR3, as DNA: TGTGCCAGCAGGTCGGACAAGAACTATGGCTACACCTTC. Its protein is CASRSDKNYGYTF.

V is TRBV7-3 and J is TRBJ2-1; 8 nucleotides align to TRBD2. Trimming removed 2 bases from V and 8 bases from J; junction bases left unmatched: 5. Germline CDR1 reads SGHTA; CDR2 reads FQGTGA. The CDR3 extends over 14 amino acids. As DNA, the CDR3 is TGTGCCAGCAGCTTAGGGACTAGATTAGATGAGCAGTTCTTC. Its protein is CASSLGTRLDEQFF.

This chain connects TRBV2 to TRBJ2-5; TRBD1 matches 8 bases. The end of the DNA fits TRBJ2-7 better, so the J call may be wrong. Germline V lookup: CDR1 SNHLY, CDR2 FYNNEI. The CDR3 is 15 amino acids. The CDR3: CASKETGGKSYEQYF. CDR3 coding DNA: TGTGCCAGCAAGGAAACAGGGGGAAAATCCTACGAGCAGTACTTC.

The chain employs TRBV6-5 and TRBJ2-7, with 11 bases lining up with TRBD1. The junction had 5 bases not matched to a gene; V was cut back by 6 bases and J by 4 bases. The CDR3 length is 14 residues. CDR1 is MNHEY and CDR2 is SVGAGI in the germline V gene. In nucleotides, the CDR3 is TGTGCCAGCAGCCAAGGACAGGGGGCTTACGAGCAGTACTTC. Translating it yields CASSQGQGAYEQYF.

V and J are TRBV27 and TRBJ1-1; no clear D gene. The CDR3 spans 16 residues. The germline gives CDR1 MNHEY, CDR2 SMNVEV (reference sequence). Trimming cost V 6 bases and J 3 bases, with 20 bases left between them. The CDR3 DNA sequence: TGTGCCAGCAGCGTGTCTACAATGGGCTGGGACACTGAAGCTTTCTTT. It yields the protein CASSVSTMGWDTEAFF.